Below, 26 T cell receptor beta chains from the same sample are listed, as sequenced in a study of post-analysis software for immune sequencing data. General observations from the study: In patients, TRBV5-6, TRBV5-1 and TRBV20-1 belonged to five TRBV segments found more frequently than in controls.

Included in the TCR beta cDNA libraries were unique molecular identifiers. TCRdb recomputed calls from the PCR reads with MiXCR, one row per CDR3 protein. The sample consists of approximately 160,000 distinct CDR3 sequences, about 32% of them appearing once. No antigen has been assigned to these receptors. The sample taken for sequencing was blood. The receptors come from a girl aged 10 to 17 with multiple sclerosis.

This clonotype has just one count. The chain links TRBV7-9 to TRBJ2-3; the D call may be TRBD1 or TRBD2 (5 bases each). CDR1 is SEHNR and CDR2 is FQNEAQ in the germline V gene (reference sequence). The CDR3 length is 15 residues. V was shortened by 6 bases and J by 2 bases, with 15 bases between the two germline ends. The CDR3 DNA reads TGTGCCAGCAGAACAGCCGGGACGGTCACAGATACGCAGTATTTT. It is translated as CASRTAGTVTDTQYF.

The sample holds a few counts of this clonotype. J is TRBJ1-1 and V is TRBV18; D is possibly TRBD1 (5 bases). V was clipped by 3 bases and J by 1 base, with 12 bases between them. This CDR3 is 15 amino acids long. Germline V gives CDR1 KGHSH, CDR2 LQKENI. The CDR3 spells CASSPPQGGNTEAFF. CDR3 coding DNA: TGTGCCAGCTCACCTCCCCAGGGTGGGAACACTGAAGCTTTCTTT.

With regard to this clonotype: A much larger clone is a single base away; this may be a read error. This chain links TRBV20-1 with TRBJ2-1, with D possibly TRBD2 on 6 matching bases. V was shortened by 3 bases and J by 13 bases, with 25 bases between the two germline ends. CDR1 is DFQATT and CDR2 is SNEGSKA in the germline V gene (reference sequence). The CDR3 runs to 15 residues. CDR3 amino acids: CSASGGSGFEETQFF. As DNA, the CDR3 is TGCAGTGCTAGCGGGGGATCAGGTTTCGAGGAGACCCAGTTCTTC.

A note on this clonotype: This clone may be a read error of a much larger clone one base away. The chain links TRBV5-1 to TRBJ2-1; D perhaps matches TRBD2 (5 bases). CDR3 size: 21 residues. Per germline, CDR1 SGHRS and CDR2 YFSETQ. Trimming cost V 6 bases and J 8 bases, with 39 bases left between them. The CDR3 bases are TGCGCCAGCAACTCGACCATTAGCCTATCCGGGAATCACAGACTGAACGATGAGCAGTTCTTC. Translating it yields CASNSTISLSGNHRLNDEQFF.

This clonotype was seen many times. The chain employs TRBV11-2 and TRBJ2-1; TRBD1 might be the D (6 bases). V was cut by 4 bases and J by 8 bases, with 18 bases left in between. CDR1 and CDR2 from the germline V gene are SGHAT and FQNNGV. The CDR3 totals 15 residues. CDR3 loop: CASSSTGTRIDEQFF. CDR3 DNA: TGTGCCAGCAGCTCCACCGGGACAAGGATCGATGAGCAGTTCTTC. Combining the CDR3 with reference TRBV11-2 and TRBJ2-1 gives the whole variable domain EAGVAQSPRYKIIEKRQSVAFWCNPISGHATLYWYQQILGQGPKLLIQFQNNGVVDDSQLPKDRFSAERLKGVDSTLKIQPAKLEDSAVYLCASSSTGTRIDEQFFGPGTRLTVL.

There are a few counts of this clonotype. One junction end does not reproduce the germline sequence, and a read error may be involved. The chain links TRBV7-9 to TRBJ1-2; 7 bases match TRBD1. The CDR3 sequence is 11 residues long. The germline V gene encodes CDR1 SEHNR and CDR2 FQNEAQ (reference sequence). The CDR3 DNA is TGTGTCAGCAGCAACAGGGGAGGCTACACCTTC. Translation: CVSSNRGGYTF.

A word on this clonotype: This could be a read error, since a much larger clone is one nucleotide away. V gene TRBV7-3 combines with J gene TRBJ2-3; 7 bases line up with TRBD1. The CDR3 contains 15 residues. Germline CDR1 reads SGHTA; CDR2 reads FQGTGA. CDR3: CVSSYLGQITDTQYF. The CDR3, as DNA: TGTGTCAGCAGCTACCTGGGACAGATCACAGATACGCAGTATTTT.

A note on this clonotype: A much larger clonotype is one base distant, so this may be a read error. The chain links TRBV5-1 to TRBJ2-1; D perhaps matches TRBD2 (5 bases). The DNA end is more similar to TRBJ2-7, so the J call may be wrong. The CDR3 extends over 14 amino acids. The germline V gene encodes CDR1 SGHRS and CDR2 YFSETQ. The CDR3 region has the DNA TGCGCCAGCCGGGCTTTGGCGGGTGACAATGAGCAGTACTTC. Translating gives CASRALAGDNEQYF.

This sequence joins TRBV24-1 and TRBJ2-5, with TRBD2 identical over 10 bases. The CDR3 loop spans 16 amino acids. CDR1 is KGHDR and CDR2 is SFDVKD in the germline V gene. The junction had 14 bases not matched to a gene; V was cut back by 3 bases and J by 11 bases. The CDR3: CATSDPTLAGINEQYF. CDR3 DNA: TGTGCCACCAGTGATCCAACACTAGCGGGAATCAATGAGCAGTACTTC.

This clonotype appeared once. The rearrangement uses TRBV6-5 and TRBJ1-6; 10 nucleotides agree with TRBD1. With 2 bases clipped from V and 9 bases from J, the junction kept 7 bases outside the gene matches. Germline V gene lookup returns CDR1 MNHEY and CDR2 SVGAGI. This CDR3 has 16 residues. CDR3 DNA sequence: TGTGCCAGCAGTTACGGGGACAGGGGATGGGGTTCACCCCTCCACTTT. This sequence encodes CASSYGDRGWGSPLHF.

Ten or more counts support this clonotype. The gene calls are TRBV12-3 or TRBV12-4 and TRBJ2-3, with 11 bases matching TRBD2. CDR3 length: 13 amino acids. J gave up 9 bases and V 6 bases, and 5 bases lay outside the gene matches. CDR3 residues: CASRTSGMVTQYF. The CDR3 DNA follows: TGTGCCAGCAGGACTAGCGGGATGGTAACGCAGTATTTT.

As concerns this clonotype: An end of the junction differs from the germline gene, which may be a read error. The rearrangement uses TRBV10-3 and TRBJ2-2; 12 nucleotides align to TRBD2. The germline V gene encodes CDR1 ENHRY and CDR2 SYGVKD. The CDR3 is 13 amino acids. The CDR3 reads CATSGRAPGERFF. In nucleotides, the CDR3 is TGTGCCACTAGCGGGAGGGCACCCGGGGAGCGGTTTTTT.

This clonotype was seen at least ten times. J is TRBJ2-1 and V is TRBV6-1; D is undetermined. Trimming left V 5 bases short and J 8 bases short, with 13 bases between. The germline V gene has CDR1 MNHNS and CDR2 SASEGT. This CDR3 contains 13 residues. The CDR3 here is CASSFSPGYEQFF. The CDR3 DNA follows: TGTGCCAGCAGTTTTTCGCCGGGTTATGAGCAGTTCTTC.

This clonotype was detected ten times or more. The J gene is TRBJ2-6, the V gene TRBV12-3 or TRBV12-4; D not certain. The CDR3 spans 15 residues. Trimming removed 5 bases from V and 0 bases from J, with 8 bases in between. The CDR3 DNA reads as TGTGCCAGCAGTCTAGGGATCTCTGGGGCCAACGTCCTGACTTTC. As protein: CASSLGISGANVLTF.

In its sample, this clonotype was seen many times. The chain carries TRBV10-3 and TRBJ2-6; tentatively, D is TRBD1 (6 bases). Germline V gene sequence: CDR1 ENHRY, CDR2 SYGVKD. The CDR3 sequence is 17 residues long. The V end lost 6 bases, the J end lost 1 base, and 16 bases lay between the germline ends. The CDR3 loop is CAISPGQYSSGANVLTF. CDR3 coding DNA: TGTGCCATCAGCCCTGGACAGTACTCTTCTGGGGCCAACGTCCTGACTTTC.

This clonotype was counted at least ten times. CDR3 DNA sequence: TGCGCCAGCAGCCAACCGGACAGGGTCAACAATGAGCAGTTCTTC. Protein sequence: CASSQPDRVNNEQFF. The chain joins TRBV4-1 to TRBJ2-1, with TRBD1 matching 8 bases. The germline V gene has CDR1 MGHRA and CDR2 YSYEKL. J was trimmed by 5 bases and V by 2 bases; bases with no gene match: 5. The CDR3 contains 15 residues.

This clonotype was counted only a few times. The chain has TRBV20-1 and TRBJ2-2, with a possible D match to TRBD2 (5 bases). Germline V lookup: CDR1 DFQATT, CDR2 SNEGSKA (reference sequence). The CDR3 spans 14 residues. Trimming shortened V by 5 bases and J by 1 base, and 11 bases separated the two germline ends. As DNA, the CDR3 is TGCAGTGCTTTACGGACTGGGAACACCGGGGAGCTGTTTTTT. Amino acid sequence: CSALRTGNTGELFF.

This chain uses TRBV7-8 with TRBJ2-7; no firm D call. Per germline, CDR1 SGHVS and CDR2 FQNEAQ. Trimming removed 7 bases at V and 5 bases at J, with 12 bases between. The CDR3 is 12 residues long. Here the CDR3 reads CASTGFQDEQYF. DNA for the CDR3: TGTGCCAGCACTGGATTTCAGGACGAGCAGTACTTC. The full variable domain, its missing parts supplied by reference TRBV7-8 and TRBJ2-7, is GAGVSQSPRYKVAKRGQDVALRCDPISGHVSLFWYQQALGQGPEFLTYFQNEAQLDKSGLPSDRFFAERPEGSVSTLKIQRTQQEDSAVYLCASTGFQDEQYFGPGTRLTVT.

The CDR3 sequence is CASSRSLGRTRYF. The DNA of the CDR3 is TGCGCCAGCAGCCGATCGCTCGGACGGACGAGGTACTTC. The gene calls are TRBV4-1 and TRBJ2-5; D is uncertain. CDR1 and CDR2 (germline): MGHRA, YSYEKL. V was trimmed by 4 bases and J by 13 bases, leaving 19 bases between them. The length of the CDR3 is 13 residues.

As concerns this clonotype: The missing conserved phenylalanine or tryptophan at the end of this CDR3 makes a read error likely. The chain recombines TRBV15 with TRBJ2-1; 10 nucleotides line up with TRBD2. Germline lookup yields CDR1 LNHNV and CDR2 YYDKDF (reference sequence). V was pared by 0 bases and J by 4 bases, with 12 bases of the junction left unmatched. This CDR3 is built from 19 residues. The CDR3 DNA sequence: TGTGCCACCAGCAGAGATCCCCCTAGCGGGAGTGTGGGTTACAATGAGCAGTTCTGC. It encodes CATSRDPPSGSVGYNEQFC.

This clonotype was seen many times. This rearrangement joins TRBV9 to TRBJ2-7, with D possibly called TRBD1 or TRBD2 (5 bases each). This CDR3 spans 15 amino acids. V was clipped by 0 bases and J by 0 bases, with 10 bases between them. Germline CDR1 reads SGDLS; CDR2 reads YYNGEE. As DNA, the CDR3 is TGTGCCAGCAGCGTAGGAGGGGATATCTCCTACGAGCAGTACTTC. Translation gives CASSVGGDISYEQYF.

This clonotype is deemed medium-sized. The V gene is TRBV28, the J gene TRBJ1-5; D is unresolved. This CDR3 spans 15 amino acids. Germline loops: CDR1 MDHEN, CDR2 SYDVKM. V lost 0 bases, J lost 0 bases, and 6 bases lay in between. DNA of the CDR3: TGTGCCAGCAGTTTATGGGGAGATAGCAATCAGCCCCAGCATTTT. Its protein product is CASSLWGDSNQPQHF.

This clonotype was seen at least ten times. The chain carries TRBV25-1 and TRBJ2-5; the match to TRBD1 covers 8 bases. CDR3 size: 13 residues. Germline CDR1 reads MGHDK; CDR2 reads SYGVNS. V gave up 8 bases and J gave up 0 bases; unmatched junction bases: 2. This chain's CDR3 is CASGDRNQETQYF. The DNA of the CDR3 is TGTGCCAGCGGGGACAGGAACCAAGAGACCCAGTACTTC.

The chain uses TRBV9 and TRBJ1-2, with 7 bases fitting TRBD1. The CDR3 totals 14 residues. Germline loops: CDR1 SGDLS, CDR2 YYNGEE. V lost 0 bases and J lost 7; bases outside the gene matches: 6. The CDR3 nucleotides read TGTGCCAGCAGCGTAGGGGGACAGAGTCGTGGCTACACCTTC. Protein product: CASSVGGQSRGYTF. Using reference TRBV9 and TRBJ1-2 for the parts outside the CDR3, the full variable domain is DSGVTQTPKHLITATGQRVTLRCSPRSGDLSVYWYQQSLDQGLQFLIQYYNGEERAKGNILERFSAQQFPDLHSELNLSSLELGDSALYFCASSVGGQSRGYTFGSGTRLTVV.

This clonotype turned up a few times. One end of the junction fails to match germline, which may point to a read error. The rearrangement links TRBV11-2 to TRBJ2-1; TRBD2 aligns across 12 bases. The CDR3 has 15 residues. CDR1 and CDR2 (germline): SGHAT, FQNNGV. The CDR3 DNA reads as TGTGCCAACAGCCGTACTAGCGGGAGGATCTATGAGCAGTTCTTC. This sequence encodes CANSRTSGRIYEQFF.

This clonotype has more than one count but fewer than ten. The CDR3 spells CASRVTDSAEQYF. The CDR3 region has the DNA TGTGCCAGCAGAGTAACAGACAGCGCCGAGCAGTACTTC. This chain uses TRBV2 with TRBJ2-7, with D possibly matching TRBD1 (5 bases). Trimming shortened V by 6 bases and J by 6 bases, and 15 bases separated the two germline ends. CDR3 size: 13 residues. The germline CDR1 and CDR2 sequences are SNHLY and FYNNEI.